These T cell receptor beta chains were read from a single sample in a study of CD8 T cells in ankylosing spondylitis. TCRdb re-called the 5' RACE reads with MiXCR, one entry per CDR3 protein. The sample lists over 100,000 distinct CDR3 sequences, about an eighth occurring once. Sequenced input: blood, either unsorted or a sorted T cell fraction (not recorded which). Every receptor here comes from a female donor with ankylosing spondylitis or in good health (not recorded which). Each CDR3 is given with its conserved first and last residue. D genes are given only for firm matches. Clone size, where shown, is once, few, many, or a class for clones that have expanded.

V gene	D gene	clone size	J gene	CDR3 protein	CDR3 DNA
TRBV7-2	-	many	TRBJ1-1	CASSLLRGRVTEAFF	TGTGCCAGCAGCTTACTCCGGGGGCGGGTTACTGAAGCTTTCTTT
TRBV5-1	-	many	TRBJ2-1	CASSFSNSRTENEQFF	TGCGCCAGCAGCTTCTCCAACTCCAGGACAGAAAATGAGCAGTTCTTC
TRBV5-8	-	-	TRBJ1-5	CASSLGARGQPQHF	TGTGCCAGCAGCTTAGGGGCAAGGGGACAGCCCCAGCATTTT
TRBV7-9	TRBD2	many	TRBJ2-1	CASSSLTSGGPYPQFF	TGTGCCAGCAGCTCACTGACTAGCGGGGGACCCTACCCCCAGTTCTTC
TRBV5-6	TRBD1	many	TRBJ1-1	CASSWGQGVRNTEAFF	TGTGCCAGCAGCTGGGGACAGGGGGTAAGGAACACTGAAGCTTTCTTT
TRBV7-3	TRBD2	many	TRBJ2-3	CASSRGLAGTTDTQYF	TGTGCCAGCAGCCGTGGACTAGCGGGGACCACAGATACGCAGTATTTT
TRBV7-9	-	many	TRBJ2-6	CASSRQTVSGANVLTF	TGTGCCAGCAGCCGCCAGACAGTCTCTGGGGCCAACGTCCTGACTTTC
TRBV2	TRBD2	many	TRBJ2-1	CASDIAGGYEQFF	TGTGCCAGCGACATAGCGGGAGGGTATGAGCAGTTCTTC
TRBV28	-	many	TRBJ2-7	CASSPPGRIYEQYF	TGTGCCAGCAGTCCCCCGGGACGGATCTACGAGCAGTACTTC
TRBV5-1	-	many	TRBJ2-4	CASSFPGEAKNIQYF	TGCGCCAGCAGCTTTCCGGGGGAAGCCAAAAACATTCAGTACTTC
TRBV28	TRBD1	few	TRBJ2-5	CASSYPVGQGKETQYF	TGTGCCAGCAGTTATCCCGTAGGACAGGGGAAAGAGACCCAGTACTTC
TRBV28	-	many	TRBJ1-4	CASSLGRLREKLFF	TGTGCCAGCAGCCTCGGCCGGTTACGTGAAAAACTGTTTTTT
TRBV12-3/TRBV12-4	TRBD1	many	TRBJ1-1	CASRGTGREAFF	TGTGCCAGCCGTGGGACAGGGCGGGAGGCTTTCTTT
TRBV10-3	-	few	TRBJ1-5	CATSPMEDQPQHF	TGTGCCACCTCACCGATGGAGGACCAGCCCCAGCATTTT
TRBV5-1	TRBD1	many	TRBJ1-1	CASSWQGGSTEAFF	TGCGCCAGCAGCTGGCAGGGGGGGAGCACTGAAGCTTTCTTT
TRBV29-1	-	many	TRBJ2-1	CSVAPNEQFF	TGCAGCGTGGCCCCTAATGAGCAGTTCTTC
TRBV28	-	many	TRBJ1-2	CASSFGQLSYGYTF	TGTGCCAGCAGTTTCGGGCAGTTGTCCTATGGCTACACCTTC
TRBV11-3	TRBD1	few	TRBJ2-1	CASSSGQGLLDEQFF	TGTGCCAGCAGCTCGGGACAGGGATTATTGGATGAGCAGTTCTTC
TRBV10-2	-	many	TRBJ2-3	CASSPPVGRDTQYF	TGCGCCAGCAGCCCCCCGGTGGGCAGGGATACGCAGTATTTT
TRBV5-1	-	many	TRBJ1-3	CASSLEERLSGNTIYF	TGCGCCAGCAGCTTGGAGGAGCGACTCTCTGGAAACACCATATATTTT
TRBV12-3/TRBV12-4	-	-	TRBJ2-1	CASSLGRNGFF	TGTGCCAGCAGTTTAGGGAGAAACGGGTTCTTC
TRBV5-1	-	many	TRBJ2-7	CASSFPGTNYEQYF	TGCGCCAGCAGCTTCCCAGGGACGAACTACGAGCAGTACTTC
TRBV7-2	-	-	TRBJ2-7	CASSLASSYEQYF	TGTGCCAGCAGCCTAGCGAGCTCCTACGAGCAGTACTTC
TRBV12-3/TRBV12-4	-	many	TRBJ1-5	CASSSPVGNQPQHF	TGTGCCAGCAGTTCACCCGTGGGCAATCAGCCCCAGCATTTT
TRBV20-1	TRBD1	many	TRBJ1-5	CSAPAGRGHRQPQHF	TGCAGTGCCCCCGCCGGGAGGGGGCATCGACAGCCCCAGCATTTT
TRBV12-3/TRBV12-4	TRBD1	many	TRBJ1-1	CASSPGTGRNTEAFF	TGTGCCAGCAGTCCCGGGACAGGGAGGAACACTGAAGCTTTCTTT
TRBV15	TRBD2	many	TRBJ2-1	CATSLELAGGVEQFF	TGTGCCACCAGCCTCGAACTAGCGGGGGGGGTTGAGCAGTTCTTC